This T cell receptor beta chain was captured in a study of breast tumors, draining lymph nodes, adjacent tissues. TCRdb re-analysed the multiplex PCR reads in MiXCR, keeping a single row per CDR3 protein. This sample has around 290,000 distinct CDR3 sequences, with 30% to 35% found just once. The lymph nodes were axillary draining lymph nodes from breast cancer patients. The CDR3 length is 13 residues. The V end lost 0 bases, the J end lost 0 bases, and 3 bases lay between the germline ends. CDR1 and CDR2 from the germline V gene are MNHEY and SVGEGT. The origin of this receptor is a female donor with breast cancer. Some clones in this sample may be carry-over from other donors' samples. This chain connects TRBV6-2 or TRBV6-3 to TRBJ2-7; D is ambiguous. Material for sequencing was axillary lymph node tissue. CDR3 amino acids: CASSYSSSYEQYF. CDR3 bases: TGTGCCAGCAGTTACTCGAGCTCCTACGAGCAGTACTTC.